A selection of T cell receptor beta chains follows, all from one sample in a study of early T cells in non-severe SARS-CoV-2 infection. From the 5' RACE reads, TCRdb called clonotypes with MiXCR, one entry per CDR3 protein. The table includes approximately 84,000 distinct CDR3 sequences, 15% detected once. Sequenced material: whole blood. Receptors originate from an adult who was a healthcare worker with PCR-confirmed SARS-CoV-2 infection or an uninfected control (not recorded which). Both conserved end residues are part of each CDR3. The D gene is left open where the match is weak. The size entry is marked missing in some rows and otherwise reads once, few, many or a size class.

-	TRBJ2-5	TRBD2	15	TRBV5-4	TGTGCCAGCAGCTTGTACGCTAGCGGGACAGAGACCCAGTACTTC	CASSLYASGTETQYF
few	TRBJ2-5	TRBD1	14	TRBV29-1	TGCAGCGCCAATCTCCGGGACAGGGGAACGACCCAGTACTTC	CSANLRDRGTTQYF
-	TRBJ1-1	-	13	TRBV7-6	TGTGCCAGCAGCTTCGGGTCGGGCACTGAAGCTTTCTTT	CASSFGSGTEAFF
few	TRBJ1-4	-	15	TRBV20-1	TGCAGTGCTGATGGACGGGTCATGGCTAATGAAAAACTGTTTTTT	CSADGRVMANEKLFF
few	TRBJ2-3	TRBD1	16	TRBV25-1	TGTGCCAGCAGTGCCTCAACCGGGACAGGGTCTCGGACGCAGTATTTT	CASSASTGTGSRTQYF
many	TRBJ2-2	-	14	TRBV11-3	TGTGCCAGCACCTCACGGCTTAAAACCGGGGAGCTGTTTTTT	CASTSRLKTGELFF
-	TRBJ2-7	-	11	TRBV28	TGTGCCAGCGGCCGGTACTACGAGCAGTACTTC	CASGRYYEQYF
-	TRBJ2-4	TRBD1	15	TRBV5-1	TGCGCCAGCAGCCCGAAGACAGGGGCCAAAAACATTCAGTACTTC	CASSPKTGAKNIQYF
many	TRBJ1-5	-	14	TRBV12-3/TRBV12-4	TGCGCCGACCCAGCAGGGGAGGGCAATCAGCCCCAGCATTTT	CADPAGEGNQPQHF
many	TRBJ2-3	-	12	TRBV7-2	TGTGCCAGCACCCGATCGTTGGGTACGCAGTATTTT	CASTRSLGTQYF
-	TRBJ2-4	TRBD1	15	TRBV6-5	TGTGCCAGCAGTTCACCGGGACAGGGGGCATACATTCAGTACTTC	CASSSPGQGAYIQYF
once	TRBJ2-1	-	13	TRBV7-9	TGTGCCAGCAGCTTACCAGGGGACAATGAGCAGTTCTTC	CASSLPGDNEQFF
few	TRBJ2-3	TRBD2	16	TRBV24-1	TGTGCCACCAGTACCCGTACTAGCGGGAGAACAGATACGCAGTATTTT	CATSTRTSGRTDTQYF
-	TRBJ1-2	-	13	TRBV10-3	TGTGCCATCAGTGAGTCCACAGCCTATGGCTACACCTTC	CAISESTAYGYTF
many	TRBJ2-7	-	12	TRBV7-9	TGTGCCAGCAGCTTAGGAGAATACGAGCAGTACTTC	CASSLGEYEQYF
-	TRBJ2-7	-	11	TRBV7-9	TGTGCCAGCACCCAGAATTACGAGCAGTACTTC	CASTQNYEQYF
few	TRBJ2-4	-	11	TRBV20-1	TGCAGTGCTAGAGAAAATCACATTCAGTACTTC	CSARENHIQYF
many	TRBJ2-1	TRBD2	15	TRBV3-1	TGTGCCAGCAGGGGAAGCGGGAGGGCCAACAATGAGCAGTTCTTC	CASRGSGRANNEQFF
many	TRBJ2-7	-	14	TRBV3-1	TGTGCCAGCAGCCGAGCCGGGACAACCTACGAGCAGTACTTC	CASSRAGTTYEQYF
-	TRBJ2-1	TRBD2	16	TRBV19	TGTGCCAGTAGTATTAGACTAGCGGGAGGAAGTAATGAGCAGTTCTTC	CASSIRLAGGSNEQFF
-	TRBJ2-5	-	15	TRBV7-2	TGTGCCAGCAGCTTAGGTGGACAATTGACAGAGACCCAGTACTTC	CASSLGGQLTETQYF
few	TRBJ1-1	-	15	TRBV7-9	TGTGCCAGCAGCCTAGCAAGGCTACCGAACACTGAAGCTTTCTTT	CASSLARLPNTEAFF
few	TRBJ2-1	TRBD2	15	TRBV11-2	TGTGCCAGCAGCTTAGGCCTAGCGGGAATCGATGAGCAGTTCTTC	CASSLGLAGIDEQFF
few	TRBJ2-2	TRBD1	13	TRBV20-1	TGCAGTGCTAGAGCGAACAGGGGTAGGGAGCTGTTTTTT	CSARANRGRELFF
-	TRBJ2-3	TRBD2	17	TRBV20-1	TGCAGTGCCATCCCCCCTAGCGGGAGTCGGGGGATAGATACGCAGTATTTT	CSAIPPSGSRGIDTQYF
many	TRBJ1-6	TRBD1	15	TRBV7-6	TGTGCCAGCAGCCTCATGGACAGGGGGGGTTCACCCCTCCACTTT	CASSLMDRGGSPLHF
many	TRBJ2-1	TRBD2	22	TRBV12-3/TRBV12-4	TGTGCCAGCAGTTTACTATACGGGTTGAGGACTAGCGGGAGGGTTGCGCCCAATGAGCAGTTCTTC	CASSLLYGLRTSGRVAPNEQFF
few	TRBJ1-1	-	13	TRBV6-4	TGTGCCAGCAGGCAGAGAAGTGACACTGAAGCTTTCTTT	CASRQRSDTEAFF
-	TRBJ1-3	-	13	TRBV28	TGTGCCAGCGCGCGGGGTTCCGGAAACACCATATATTTT	CASARGSGNTIYF
-	TRBJ1-1	-	13	TRBV7-9	TGTGCCAGCCACCCGGCAGGGAACACTGAAGCTTTCTTT	CASHPAGNTEAFF
-	TRBJ2-7	TRBD2	14	TRBV30	TGTGCCTGGAAGGTGGTAGCGGGAGCCTACGAGCAGTACTTC	CAWKVVAGAYEQYF
-	TRBJ2-3	TRBD2	18	TRBV4-1	TGCGCCAGCCGCGGTCCCCGAAGACTAGCGGATAGCACAGATACGCAGTATTTT	CASRGPRRLADSTDTQYF
few	TRBJ2-7	TRBD1	15	TRBV28	TGTGCCAGCAGTCCATCAGGGACAGTCTCCTACGAGCAGTACTTC	CASSPSGTVSYEQYF
few	TRBJ2-4	TRBD2	14	TRBV28	TGTGCCAGCAGGACTAGCGGGAGTGTGGACATTCAGTACTTC	CASRTSGSVDIQYF
-	TRBJ2-1	TRBD2	16	TRBV2	TGTGCCAGCAGTGTGGTAGCGGGGGAGGCCTACAATGAGCAGTTCTTC	CASSVVAGEAYNEQFF
-	TRBJ1-1	-	14	TRBV7-2	TGTGCCAGCAGCTTAAGGCTGGGGAACACTGAAGCTTTCTTT	CASSLRLGNTEAFF
-	TRBJ2-1	TRBD2	13	TRBV4-2	TGTGCCAGCAGCCAAGAACCGGGACTAGCTCCGTTCTTC	CASSQEPGLAPFF
-	TRBJ2-7	TRBD2	13	TRBV7-9	TGTGCCGCCGCGGCGGGAGCTTCCTACGAGCAGTACTTC	CAAAAGASYEQYF
-	TRBJ2-7	TRBD2	15	TRBV6-5	TGTGCCAGCAGTTCCGCCACTAGCGGGCGGGACGAGCAGTACTTC	CASSSATSGRDEQYF
-	TRBJ2-5	-	11	TRBV7-2	TGTGCCAGCAGCCGATACGAGACCCAGTACTTC	CASSRYETQYF
once	TRBJ1-2	TRBD1	16	TRBV28	TGTGCCAGCAGTAAGACCGCTTGGGACAGGGGCTATGGCTACACCTTC	CASSKTAWDRGYGYTF
-	TRBJ1-4	-	14	TRBV18	TGTGCCAGCTCACCGGGGGGGAACGACGAAAAACTGTTTTTT	CASSPGGNDEKLFF
few	TRBJ2-4	-	14	TRBV6-6	TGTGCCAGCAGTTACAAGGGGGACAAAAACATTCAGTACTTC	CASSYKGDKNIQYF
-	TRBJ2-5	-	14	TRBV27	TGTGCCAGCAGCAGAGCCGGGGTTGCGGAGACCCAGTACTTC	CASSRAGVAETQYF
few	TRBJ1-2	TRBD1	12	TRBV7-9	TGTGCCAGCAGTTGGGGGACAGACCTCTACACCTTC	CASSWGTDLYTF
-	TRBJ1-5	-	16	TRBV28	-	CASSLYSVAVNQPQHF
-	TRBJ1-1	TRBD1	18	TRBV5-1	TGCGCCAGCAGCTTGGCGGGGAACACAGGGGGCGCTTGGACTGAAGCTTTCTTT	CASSLAGNTGGAWTEAFF
-	TRBJ2-1	-	15	TRBV5-8	TGTGCCAGCAGCTTGGATCACACGTTTTACAATGAGCAGTTCTTC	CASSLDHTFYNEQFF